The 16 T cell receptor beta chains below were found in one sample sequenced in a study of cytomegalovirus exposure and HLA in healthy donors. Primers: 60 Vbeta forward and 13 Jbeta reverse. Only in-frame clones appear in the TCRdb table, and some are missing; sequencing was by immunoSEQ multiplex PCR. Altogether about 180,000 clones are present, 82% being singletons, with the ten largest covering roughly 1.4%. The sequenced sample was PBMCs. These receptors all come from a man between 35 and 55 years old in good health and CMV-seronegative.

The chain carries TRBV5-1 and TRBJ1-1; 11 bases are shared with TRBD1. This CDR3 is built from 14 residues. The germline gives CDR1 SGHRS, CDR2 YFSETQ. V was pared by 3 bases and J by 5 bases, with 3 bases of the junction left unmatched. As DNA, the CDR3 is TGCGCCAGCAGCTCGGGGACAGGGGGGACTGAAGCTTTCTTT. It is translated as CASSSGTGGTEAFF.

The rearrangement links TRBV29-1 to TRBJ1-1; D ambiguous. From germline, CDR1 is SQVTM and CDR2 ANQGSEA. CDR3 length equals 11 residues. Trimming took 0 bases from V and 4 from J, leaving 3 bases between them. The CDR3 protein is CSVEEATEAFF. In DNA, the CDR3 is TGCAGCGTTGAAGAGGCCACTGAAGCTTTCTTT.

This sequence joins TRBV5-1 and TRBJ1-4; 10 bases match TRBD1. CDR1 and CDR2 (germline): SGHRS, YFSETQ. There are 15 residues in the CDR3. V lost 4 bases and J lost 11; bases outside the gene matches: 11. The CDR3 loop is CASSTVTGGGEKLFF. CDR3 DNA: TGCGCCAGCAGCACCGTGACAGGGGGCGGTGAGAAACTGTTTTTT.

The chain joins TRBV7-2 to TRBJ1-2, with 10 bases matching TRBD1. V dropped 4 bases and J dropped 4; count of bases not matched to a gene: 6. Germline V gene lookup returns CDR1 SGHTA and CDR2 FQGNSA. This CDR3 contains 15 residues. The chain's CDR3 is CASSSDRGVIYGYTF. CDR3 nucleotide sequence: TGTGCCAGCAGCTCGGACAGGGGGGTGATCTATGGCTACACCTTC.

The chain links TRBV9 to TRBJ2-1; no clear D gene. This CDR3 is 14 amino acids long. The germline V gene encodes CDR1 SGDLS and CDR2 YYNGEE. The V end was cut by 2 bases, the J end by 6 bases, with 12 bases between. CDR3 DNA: TGTGCCAGCAGCGTCATGTGGGCTCCCAATGAGCAGTTCTTC. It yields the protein CASSVMWAPNEQFF.

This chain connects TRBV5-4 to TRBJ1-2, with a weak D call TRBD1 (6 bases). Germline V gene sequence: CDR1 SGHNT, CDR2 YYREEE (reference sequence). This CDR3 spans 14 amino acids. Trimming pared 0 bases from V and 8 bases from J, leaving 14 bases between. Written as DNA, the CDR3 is TGTGCCAGCAGCTTGGATTCAGGGGTTTTGGGCTACACCTTC. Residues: CASSLDSGVLGYTF.

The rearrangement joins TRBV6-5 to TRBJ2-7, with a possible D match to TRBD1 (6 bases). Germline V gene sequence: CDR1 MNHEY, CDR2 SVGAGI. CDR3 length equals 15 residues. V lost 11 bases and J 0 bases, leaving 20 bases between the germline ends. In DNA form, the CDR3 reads TGTGCCGCCCTTCGCATCGGACAGAGCTCCTACGAGCAGTACTTC. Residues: CAALRIGQSSYEQYF.

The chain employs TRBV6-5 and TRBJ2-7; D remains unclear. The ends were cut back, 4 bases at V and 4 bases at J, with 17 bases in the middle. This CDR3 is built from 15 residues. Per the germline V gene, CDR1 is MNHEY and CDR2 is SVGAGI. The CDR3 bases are TGTGCCAGCAGTTCCGAGCAGAAGGCGGCATACGAGCAGTACTTC. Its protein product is CASSSEQKAAYEQYF.

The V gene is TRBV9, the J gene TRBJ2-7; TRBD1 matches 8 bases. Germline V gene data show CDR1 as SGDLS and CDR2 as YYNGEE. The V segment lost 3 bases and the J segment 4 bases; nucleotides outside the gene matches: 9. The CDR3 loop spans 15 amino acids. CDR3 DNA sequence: TGTGCCAGCAGCGCCTCTTGGGGGACAGGTTACGAGCAGTACTTC. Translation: CASSASWGTGYEQYF.

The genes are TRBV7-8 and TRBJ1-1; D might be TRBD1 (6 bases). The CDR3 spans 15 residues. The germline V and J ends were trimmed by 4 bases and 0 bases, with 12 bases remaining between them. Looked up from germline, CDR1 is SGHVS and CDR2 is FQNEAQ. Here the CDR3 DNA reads TGTGCCAGCAGCTCGAACACAGGGATGAACACTGAAGCTTTCTTT. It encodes CASSSNTGMNTEAFF.

In nucleotides, the CDR3 is TGCGCCAGCAGCCAGACAGGGGCCACTAGCACAGATACGCAGTATTTT. Protein: CASSQTGATSTDTQYF. This chain joins TRBV4-3 and TRBJ2-3, with 8 bases lining up with TRBD1. V dropped 3 bases and J dropped 0; count of bases not matched to a gene: 5. CDR3 length: 16 amino acids. Germline V lookup: CDR1 LGHNA, CDR2 YSLEER.

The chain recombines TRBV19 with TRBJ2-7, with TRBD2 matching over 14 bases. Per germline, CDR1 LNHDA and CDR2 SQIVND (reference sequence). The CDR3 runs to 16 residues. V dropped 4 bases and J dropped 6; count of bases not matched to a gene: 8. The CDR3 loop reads CASSTRLAGGPFEQYF. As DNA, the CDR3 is TGTGCCAGTAGTACCAGACTAGCGGGAGGGCCCTTCGAGCAGTACTTC. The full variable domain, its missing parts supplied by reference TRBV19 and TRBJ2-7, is DGGITQSPKYLFRKEGQNVTLSCEQNLNHDAMYWYRQDPGQGLRLIYYSQIVNDFQKGDIAEGYSVSREKKESFPLTVTSAQKNPTAFYLCASSTRLAGGPFEQYFGPGTRLTVT.

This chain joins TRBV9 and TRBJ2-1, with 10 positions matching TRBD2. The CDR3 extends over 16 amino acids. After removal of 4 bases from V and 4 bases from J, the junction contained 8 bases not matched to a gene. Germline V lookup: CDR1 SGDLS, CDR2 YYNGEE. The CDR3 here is CASSPRTSGYYNEQFF. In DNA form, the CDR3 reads TGTGCCAGCAGCCCCCGGACTAGCGGTTATTACAATGAGCAGTTCTTC.

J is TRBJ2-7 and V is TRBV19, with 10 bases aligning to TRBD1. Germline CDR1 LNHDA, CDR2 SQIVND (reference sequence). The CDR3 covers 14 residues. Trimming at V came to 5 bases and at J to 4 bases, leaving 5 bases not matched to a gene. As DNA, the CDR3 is TGTGCCAGTAGTGACCCGGGACAGGGGTACGAGCAGTACTTC. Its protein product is CASSDPGQGYEQYF. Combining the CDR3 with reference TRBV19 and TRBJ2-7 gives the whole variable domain DGGITQSPKYLFRKEGQNVTLSCEQNLNHDAMYWYRQDPGQGLRLIYYSQIVNDFQKGDIAEGYSVSREKKESFPLTVTSAQKNPTAFYLCASSDPGQGYEQYFGPGTRLTVT.

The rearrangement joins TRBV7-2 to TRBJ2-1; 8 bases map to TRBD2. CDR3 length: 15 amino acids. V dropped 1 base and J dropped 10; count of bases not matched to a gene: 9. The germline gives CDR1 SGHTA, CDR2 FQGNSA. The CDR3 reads CASSLGGGYLFEQFF. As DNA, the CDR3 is TGTGCCAGCAGCTTAGGCGGGGGGTACCTATTCGAGCAGTTCTTC. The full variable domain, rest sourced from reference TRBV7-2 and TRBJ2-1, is GAGVSQSPSNKVTEKGKDVELRCDPISGHTALYWYRQSLGQGLEFLIYFQGNSAPDKSGLPSDRFSAERTGGSVSTLTIQRTQQEDSAVYLCASSLGGGYLFEQFFGPGTRLTVL.

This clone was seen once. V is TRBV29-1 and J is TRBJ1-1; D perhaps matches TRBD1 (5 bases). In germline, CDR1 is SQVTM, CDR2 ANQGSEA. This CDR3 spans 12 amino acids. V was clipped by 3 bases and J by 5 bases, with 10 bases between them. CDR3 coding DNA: TGCAGCGTTGACGAGCGGGGGACTGAAGCTTTCTTT. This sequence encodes CSVDERGTEAFF.